This T cell receptor beta chain was sequenced for a study of blood T cell repertoires in COVID-19. CDR1 LNHDA and CDR2 SQIVND come from the germline V gene (reference sequence). The J segment lost 3 bases and the V segment lost 3 bases, leaving 13 bases of the junction unmatched. The CDR3 is made up of 18 amino acids. The table came from immunoSEQ multiplex PCR; TCRdb's copy has only in-frame clones and leaves some out. The repertoire holds approximately 140,000 clones, with around 80% as singletons. The material sequenced was peripheral blood. The receptor was isolated from a man in his fifties with acute or convalescent COVID-19. The chain carries TRBV19 and TRBJ1-4, with TRBD1 identical over 7 bases. The chain's CDR3 is CASSIHRAAQGANEKLFF. The CDR3 coding sequence is TGTGCCAGTAGTATTCACCGGGCAGCTCAGGGGGCTAATGAAAAACTGTTTTTT.